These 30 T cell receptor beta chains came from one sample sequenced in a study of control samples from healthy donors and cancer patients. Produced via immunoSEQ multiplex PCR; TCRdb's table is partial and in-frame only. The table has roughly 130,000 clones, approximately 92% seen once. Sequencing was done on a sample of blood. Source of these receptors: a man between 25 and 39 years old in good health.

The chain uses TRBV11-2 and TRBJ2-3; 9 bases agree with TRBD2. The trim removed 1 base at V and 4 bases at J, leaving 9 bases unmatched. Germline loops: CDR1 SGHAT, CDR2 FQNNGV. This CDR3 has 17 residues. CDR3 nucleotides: TGTGCCAGCAGCTTAGTTAGTCGCGGGAGGGGTTCAGATACGCAGTATTTT. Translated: CASSLVSRGRGSDTQYF.

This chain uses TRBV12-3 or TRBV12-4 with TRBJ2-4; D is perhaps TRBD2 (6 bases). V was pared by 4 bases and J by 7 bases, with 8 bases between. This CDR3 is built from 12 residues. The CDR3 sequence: CASSYSGNIQYF. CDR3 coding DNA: TGTGCCAGCAGTTACAGCGGGAACATTCAGTACTTC.

CDR3 amino acids: CAWGGYGRNTGELFF. The CDR3 DNA follows: TGTGCCTGGGGGGGATATGGGCGGAACACCGGGGAGCTGTTTTTT. The rearrangement uses TRBV30 and TRBJ2-2, with D possibly being TRBD1 or TRBD2 (5 bases each). CDR3 length: 15 residues. Germline V lookup: CDR1 GTSNPN, CDR2 SVGIG (reference sequence). The V gene lost 5 bases and the J gene lost 1 base, with 14 bases spanning the gap.

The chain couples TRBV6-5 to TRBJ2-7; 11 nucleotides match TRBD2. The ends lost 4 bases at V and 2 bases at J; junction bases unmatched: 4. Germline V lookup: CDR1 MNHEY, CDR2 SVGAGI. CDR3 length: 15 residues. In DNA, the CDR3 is TGTGCCAGCAGTTCCGGGACTAGCGGAACCTACGAGCAGTACTTC. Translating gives CASSSGTSGTYEQYF.

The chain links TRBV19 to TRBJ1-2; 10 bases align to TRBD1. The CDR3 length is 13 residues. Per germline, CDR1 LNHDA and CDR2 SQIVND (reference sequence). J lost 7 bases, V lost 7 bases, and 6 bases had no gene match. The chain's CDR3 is CASKGTGESGYTF. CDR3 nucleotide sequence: TGTGCCAGTAAGGGGACAGGGGAGAGTGGCTACACCTTC.

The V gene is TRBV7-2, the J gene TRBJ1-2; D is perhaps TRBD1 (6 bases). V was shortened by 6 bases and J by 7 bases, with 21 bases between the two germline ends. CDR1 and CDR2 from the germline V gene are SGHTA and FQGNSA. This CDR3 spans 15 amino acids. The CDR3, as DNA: TGTGCCAGCAGTCGCGCCAACAGGGAAGGTAGTGGCTACACCTTC. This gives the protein CASSRANREGSGYTF. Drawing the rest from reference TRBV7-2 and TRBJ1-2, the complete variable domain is GAGVSQSPSNKVTEKGKDVELRCDPISGHTALYWYRQSLGQGLEFLIYFQGNSAPDKSGLPSDRFSAERTGGSVSTLTIQRTQQEDSAVYLCASSRANREGSGYTFGSGTRLTVV.

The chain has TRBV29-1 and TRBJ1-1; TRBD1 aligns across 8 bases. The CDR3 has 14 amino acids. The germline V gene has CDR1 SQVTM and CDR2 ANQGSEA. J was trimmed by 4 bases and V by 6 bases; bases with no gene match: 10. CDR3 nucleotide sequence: TGCAGCGTAGCTAGCAGGGGGCCGATCACTGAAGCTTTCTTT. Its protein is CSVASRGPITEAFF. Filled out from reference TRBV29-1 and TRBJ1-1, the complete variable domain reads SAVISQKPSRDICQRGTSLTIQCQVDSQVTMMFWYRQQPGQSLTLIATANQGSEATYESGFVIDKFPISRPNLTFSTLTVSNMSPEDSSIYLCSVASRGPITEAFFGQGTRLTVV.

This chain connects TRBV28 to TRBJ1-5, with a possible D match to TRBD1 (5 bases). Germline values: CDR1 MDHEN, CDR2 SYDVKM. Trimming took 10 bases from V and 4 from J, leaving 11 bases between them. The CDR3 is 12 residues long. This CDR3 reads CATVRGNQPQHF. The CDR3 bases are TGTGCCACCGTAAGGGGAAATCAGCCCCAGCATTTT.

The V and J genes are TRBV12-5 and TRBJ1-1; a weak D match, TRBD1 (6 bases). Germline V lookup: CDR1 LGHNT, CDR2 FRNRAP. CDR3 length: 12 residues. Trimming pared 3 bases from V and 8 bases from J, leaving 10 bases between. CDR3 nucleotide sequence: TGTGCTAGTGGTTTTCGGACAGTAGAAGCTTTCTTT. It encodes CASGFRTVEAFF. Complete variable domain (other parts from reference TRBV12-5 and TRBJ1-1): DARVTQTPRHKVTEMGQEVTMRCQPILGHNTVFWYRQTMMQGLELLAYFRNRAPLDDSGMPKDRFSAEMPDATLATLKIQPSEPRDSAVYFCASGFRTVEAFFGQGTRLTVV.

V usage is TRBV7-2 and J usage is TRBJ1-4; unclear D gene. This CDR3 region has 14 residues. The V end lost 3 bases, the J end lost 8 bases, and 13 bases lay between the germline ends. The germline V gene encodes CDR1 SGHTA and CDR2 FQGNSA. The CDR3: CASSFFPSSEKLFF. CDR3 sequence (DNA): TGTGCCAGCAGCTTTTTCCCTTCGAGCGAAAAACTGTTTTTT.

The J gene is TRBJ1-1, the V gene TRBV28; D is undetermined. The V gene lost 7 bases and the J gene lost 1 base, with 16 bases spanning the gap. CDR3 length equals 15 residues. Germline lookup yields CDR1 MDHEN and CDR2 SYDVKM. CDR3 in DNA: TGTGCCAGCATAGAGGCGGGGATCTCGAACACTGAAGCTTTCTTT. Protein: CASIEAGISNTEAFF.

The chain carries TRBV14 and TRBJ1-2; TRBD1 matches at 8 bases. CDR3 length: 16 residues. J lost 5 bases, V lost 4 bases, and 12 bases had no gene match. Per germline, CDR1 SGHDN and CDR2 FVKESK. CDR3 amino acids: CASSRTPTGVGYGYTF. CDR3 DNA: TGTGCCAGCAGCCGCACCCCGACAGGGGTGGGGTATGGCTACACCTTC.

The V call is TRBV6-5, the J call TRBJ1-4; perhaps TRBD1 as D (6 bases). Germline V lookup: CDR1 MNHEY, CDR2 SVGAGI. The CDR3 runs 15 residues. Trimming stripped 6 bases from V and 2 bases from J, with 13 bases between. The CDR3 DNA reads TGTGCCAGCAGGCCACAGGGTTCGACTAATGAAAAACTGTTTTTT. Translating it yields CASRPQGSTNEKLFF.

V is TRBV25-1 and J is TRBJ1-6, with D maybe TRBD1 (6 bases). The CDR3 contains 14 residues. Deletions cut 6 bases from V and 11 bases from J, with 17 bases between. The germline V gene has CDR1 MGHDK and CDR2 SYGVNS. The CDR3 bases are TGTGCCAGCAGGGGTCAACAGGGTTGGCCACCCCTCCACTTT. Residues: CASRGQQGWPPLHF. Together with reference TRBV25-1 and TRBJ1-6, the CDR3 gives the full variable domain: EADIYQTPRYLVIGTGKKITLECSQTMGHDKMYWYQQDPGMELHLIHYSYGVNSTEKGDLSSESTVSRIRTEHFPLTLESARPSHTSQYLCASRGQQGWPPLHFGNGTRLTVT.

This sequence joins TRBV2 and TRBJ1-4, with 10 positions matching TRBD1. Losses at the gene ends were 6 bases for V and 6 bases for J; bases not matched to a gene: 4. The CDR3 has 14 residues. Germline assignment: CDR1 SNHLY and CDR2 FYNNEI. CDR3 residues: CASRTGTGDEKLFF. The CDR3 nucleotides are TGTGCCAGCAGGACCGGGACAGGGGATGAAAAACTGTTTTTT.

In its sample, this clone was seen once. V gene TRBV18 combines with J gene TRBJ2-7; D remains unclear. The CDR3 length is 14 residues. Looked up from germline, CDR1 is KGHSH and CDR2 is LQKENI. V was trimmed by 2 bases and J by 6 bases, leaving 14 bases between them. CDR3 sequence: CASSPESGWGEQYF. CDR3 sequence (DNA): TGTGCCAGCTCACCAGAATCCGGGTGGGGCGAGCAGTACTTC.

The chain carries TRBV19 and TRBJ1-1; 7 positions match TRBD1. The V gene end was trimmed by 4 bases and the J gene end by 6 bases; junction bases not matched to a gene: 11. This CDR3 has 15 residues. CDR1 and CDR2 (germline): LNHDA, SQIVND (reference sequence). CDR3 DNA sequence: TGTGCCAGTAGTAAATCCGACAGGGAAGCCCCTGAAGCTTTCTTT. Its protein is CASSKSDREAPEAFF.

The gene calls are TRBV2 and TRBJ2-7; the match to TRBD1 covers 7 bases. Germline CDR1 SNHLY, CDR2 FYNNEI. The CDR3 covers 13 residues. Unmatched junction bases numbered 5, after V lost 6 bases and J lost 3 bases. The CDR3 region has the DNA TGTGCCAGCAGCCCCGGGACAGTCTACGAGCAGTACTTC. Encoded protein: CASSPGTVYEQYF.

CDR3 loop: CASSPAGAAKNIQYF. The CDR3 nucleotides are TGTGCCAGCTCACCAGCCGGGGCAGCCAAAAACATTCAGTACTTC. The rearrangement links TRBV18 to TRBJ2-4; D may match TRBD1 or TRBD2 (5 bases each). V was pared by 2 bases and J by 0 bases, with 8 bases between. The CDR3 is made up of 15 amino acids. CDR1 KGHSH and CDR2 LQKENI come from the germline V gene.

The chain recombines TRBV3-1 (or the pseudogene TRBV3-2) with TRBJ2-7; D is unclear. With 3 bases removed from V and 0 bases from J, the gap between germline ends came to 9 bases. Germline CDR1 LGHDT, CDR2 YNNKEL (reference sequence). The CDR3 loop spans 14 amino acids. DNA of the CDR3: TGTGCCAGCAGCCATGCGGATCGCTCCTACGAGCAGTACTTC. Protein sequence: CASSHADRSYEQYF.

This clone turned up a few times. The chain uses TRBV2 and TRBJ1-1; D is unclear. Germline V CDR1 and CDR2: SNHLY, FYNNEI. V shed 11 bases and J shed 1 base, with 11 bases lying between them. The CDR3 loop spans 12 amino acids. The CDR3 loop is CAGGRENTEAFF. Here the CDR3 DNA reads TGTGCCGGCGGACGGGAGAACACTGAAGCTTTCTTT.

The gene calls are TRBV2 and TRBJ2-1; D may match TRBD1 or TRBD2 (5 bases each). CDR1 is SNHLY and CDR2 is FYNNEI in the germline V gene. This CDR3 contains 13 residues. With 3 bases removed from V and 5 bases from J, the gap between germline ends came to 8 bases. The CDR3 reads CASSDGGHNEQFF. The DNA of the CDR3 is TGTGCCAGCAGTGATGGGGGACACAATGAGCAGTTCTTC.

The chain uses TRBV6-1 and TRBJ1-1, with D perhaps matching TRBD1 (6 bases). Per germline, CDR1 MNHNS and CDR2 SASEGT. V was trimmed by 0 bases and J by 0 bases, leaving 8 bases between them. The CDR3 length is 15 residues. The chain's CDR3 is CASSEATGMNTEAFF. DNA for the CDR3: TGTGCCAGCAGTGAAGCGACAGGCATGAACACTGAAGCTTTCTTT.

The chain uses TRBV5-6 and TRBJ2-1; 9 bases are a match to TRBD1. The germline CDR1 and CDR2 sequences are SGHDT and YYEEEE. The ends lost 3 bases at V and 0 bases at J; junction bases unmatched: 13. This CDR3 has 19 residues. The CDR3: CASSSRRDRDWYSYNEQFF. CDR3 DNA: TGTGCCAGCAGCTCACGCCGGGACAGGGATTGGTACTCCTACAATGAGCAGTTCTTC.

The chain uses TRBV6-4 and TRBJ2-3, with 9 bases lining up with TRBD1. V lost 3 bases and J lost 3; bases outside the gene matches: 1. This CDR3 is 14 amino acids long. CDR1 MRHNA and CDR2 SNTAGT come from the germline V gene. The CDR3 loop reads CASSEQGATDTQYF. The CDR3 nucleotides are TGTGCCAGCAGTGAACAGGGGGCAACAGATACGCAGTATTTT.

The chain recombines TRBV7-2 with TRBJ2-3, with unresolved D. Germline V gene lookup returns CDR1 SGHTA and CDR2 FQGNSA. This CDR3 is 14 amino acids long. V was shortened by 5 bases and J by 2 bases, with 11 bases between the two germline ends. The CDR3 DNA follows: TGTGCCAGCAGCCAGCAACCCCCCACAGATACGCAGTATTTT. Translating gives CASSQQPPTDTQYF.

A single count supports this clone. The CDR3 bases are TGCAGTGCTAGTCGTATGGGGTACTATGGCTACACCTTC. Translated, it gives CSASRMGYYGYTF. The genes are TRBV20-1 and TRBJ1-2, with unresolved D. The length of the CDR3 is 13 residues. The germline V and J ends were trimmed by 3 bases and 3 bases, with 11 bases remaining between them. The germline gives CDR1 DFQATT, CDR2 SNEGSKA (reference sequence).

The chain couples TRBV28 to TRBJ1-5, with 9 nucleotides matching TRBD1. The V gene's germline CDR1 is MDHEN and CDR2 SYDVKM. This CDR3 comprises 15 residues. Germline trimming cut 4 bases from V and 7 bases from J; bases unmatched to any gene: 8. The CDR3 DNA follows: TGTGCCAGCAGTTCTACCGGGACAGGGACCCAGCCCCAGCATTTT. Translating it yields CASSSTGTGTQPQHF.

CDR3 region: CASSVGGDTEAFF. The DNA for the CDR3 is TGTGCCAGCAGCGTAGGGGGTGACACTGAAGCTTTCTTT. The genes are TRBV9 and TRBJ1-1; D gene ambiguous. V was pared by 0 bases and J by 3 bases, with 6 bases between. Germline V gene sequence: CDR1 SGDLS, CDR2 YYNGEE. There are 13 residues in the CDR3.

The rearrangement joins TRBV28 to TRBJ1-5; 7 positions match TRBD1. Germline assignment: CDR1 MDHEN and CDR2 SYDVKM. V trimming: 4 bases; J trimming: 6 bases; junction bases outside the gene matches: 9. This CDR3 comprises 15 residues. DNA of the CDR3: TGTGCCAGCAGTTCCCGACAGGGAAGTTTTCAGCCCCAGCATTTT. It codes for CASSSRQGSFQPQHF.